These 2 T cell receptor beta chains were all obtained from the same sample, sequenced in a study of vaccination effects on CD4 cells after COVID-19. TCRdb's copy holds only in-frame clones and misses some; the assay was immunoSEQ multiplex PCR. The table includes 40,000 to 45,000 clones, around 76% detected once. For these TCRs, the target antigens are not known. Within the ViraFEST assay, antigen-specific CD4+ T cells underwent expansion with viral peptide pools prior to sequencing. Having been cultured for around ten days, the cells underwent CD4+ T cell isolation. The healthy vaccine recipients, who had no prior SARS-CoV-2 infection, showed negative nucleocapsid antibodies. Source: CD4+ T cells from PBMCs cultured with SARS-CoV-2 spike peptides, taken before COVID-19 vaccination. The receptor source for this set is a human donor who received a COVID-19 vaccine.

The rearrangement uses TRBV28 and TRBJ2-2, with D perhaps assigned TRBD1 or TRBD2 (6 bases each). The germline gives CDR1 MDHEN, CDR2 SYDVKM. This CDR3 spans 15 amino acids. V was trimmed by 6 bases and J by 3 bases, leaving 14 bases between them. CDR3 sequence: CASSRGGRDTGELFF. The CDR3 coding sequence is TGTGCCAGCAGCAGGGGAGGCCGGGACACCGGGGAGCTGTTTTTT.

The chain joins TRBV2 to TRBJ2-1, with TRBD2 matching 8 bases. Germline loops: CDR1 SNHLY, CDR2 FYNNEI. The CDR3 has 14 residues. V shed 6 bases, J shed 6 bases, and the junction held 7 bases outside the gene matches. CDR3 DNA: TGTGCCAGCAGCCCCCGGCTAGCGGGCAATGAGCAGTTCTTC. It translates to CASSPRLAGNEQFF.